Shown below are 23 T cell receptor beta chains from a single sample sequenced in a study of blood T cell repertoires in COVID-19. Repertoires were generated with immunoSEQ multiplex PCR, while TCRdb's copy carries only in-frame clones and drops some. The profile shows approximately 300,000 clones, over 90% of them singletons. Specimen: PBMCs or T cells enriched from blood (not recorded which). Receptors originate from a woman aged 25 to 39 who had been exposed to COVID-19.

The table lists this clone with a few counts. This CDR3 is also generated by other DNA sequences in the sample. The V gene is TRBV12-3 or TRBV12-4, the J gene TRBJ1-2; 7 nucleotides line up with TRBD1. V lost 5 bases to trimming and J lost 7 bases; unmatched junction nucleotides: 4. The CDR3 runs to 12 residues. The CDR3 coding sequence is TGTGCCAGCAGTCCGACAGGGATTGGCTACACCTTC. It translates to CASSPTGIGYTF.

The genes are TRBV5-1 and TRBJ2-5; TRBD2 aligns across 8 bases. The junction had 9 bases not matched to a gene; V was cut back by 4 bases and J by 1 base. Germline CDR1 is SGHRS and CDR2 is YFSETQ. The CDR3 has 16 amino acids. CDR3: CASSINSGTLQETQYF. The DNA of the CDR3 is TGCGCCAGCAGCATTAATAGCGGGACCCTCCAAGAGACCCAGTACTTC. Drawing the rest from reference TRBV5-1 and TRBJ2-5, the complete variable domain is KAGVTQTPRYLIKTRGQQVTLSCSPISGHRSVSWYQQTPGQGLQFLFEYFSETQRNKGNFPGRFSGRQFSNSRSEMNVSTLELGDSALYLCASSINSGTLQETQYFGPGTRLLVL.

V gene TRBV4-3 combines with J gene TRBJ1-2; tentative D call: TRBD1 (5 bases). CDR3 length equals 15 residues. CDR1 is LGHNA, CDR2 YSLEER, per germline. Trimming stripped 2 bases from V and 4 bases from J, with 14 bases between. CDR3 nucleotides: TGCGCCAGCAGCCAATCTAACGACAGAAGCTATGGCTACACCTTC. It translates to CASSQSNDRSYGYTF.

The genes are TRBV2 and TRBJ2-1; possibly TRBD1 for D (6 bases). CDR1 is SNHLY, CDR2 FYNNEI, per germline. This CDR3 region has 15 residues. V lost 4 bases and J lost 6, with 16 bases in between. The CDR3 sequence: CASSVRQGLVNEQFF. The CDR3 DNA reads TGTGCCAGCAGTGTCCGGCAGGGGTTAGTCAATGAGCAGTTCTTC.

V and J are TRBV6-1 and TRBJ2-6; possible D gene TRBD1, 6 bases. The germline CDR1 and CDR2 sequences are MNHNS and SASEGT. Deletions cut 2 bases from V and 1 base from J, with 6 bases between. This CDR3 comprises 15 residues. The CDR3 protein is CASSERGSGANVLTF. The CDR3 DNA is TGTGCCAGCAGTGAAAGGGGGTCTGGGGCCAACGTCCTGACTTTC.

The chain is built from TRBV12-3 or TRBV12-4 and TRBJ2-5, with a tentative D call TRBD2 (5 bases). Trimming removed 2 bases at V and 5 bases at J, with 9 bases between. The CDR3 sequence is 13 residues long. CDR3 coding DNA: TGTGCCAGCAGTTTAACGGGATCGGAGACCCAGTACTTC. This encodes CASSLTGSETQYF.

The genes are TRBV7-9 and TRBJ2-1, with 7 positions matching TRBD1. CDR3 length: 14 residues. The V gene's germline CDR1 is SEHNR and CDR2 FQNEAQ (reference sequence). Germline trimming cut 5 bases from V and 8 bases from J; bases unmatched to any gene: 9. This chain's CDR3 is CASSPRGRSYEQFF. CDR3 DNA: TGTGCCAGCAGCCCAAGGGGGCGGTCATATGAGCAGTTCTTC.

This sequence joins TRBV14 and TRBJ1-6; possibly TRBD1 for D (5 bases). Trimming removed 1 base at V and 5 bases at J, with 12 bases between. Germline V lookup: CDR1 SGHDN, CDR2 FVKESK. This CDR3 is 16 amino acids long. The CDR3, as DNA: TGTGCCAGCAGCCAAGTAGGGGAATTCCATAATTCACCCCTCCACTTT. Amino acid sequence: CASSQVGEFHNSPLHF.

The chain links TRBV27 to TRBJ1-2; D is undetermined. Germline assignment: CDR1 MNHEY and CDR2 SMNVEV (reference sequence). The CDR3 runs 13 residues. Trimming shortened V by 4 bases and J by 1 base, and 7 bases separated the two germline ends. In DNA form, the CDR3 reads TGTGCCAGCAGTTACGGGGTTAACTATGGCTACACCTTC. Encoded protein: CASSYGVNYGYTF.

J is TRBJ1-5 and V is TRBV19; perhaps TRBD1 as D (6 bases). This CDR3 comprises 15 residues. Germline V CDR1 and CDR2: LNHDA, SQIVND (reference sequence). Deletions cut 10 bases from V and 1 base from J, with 17 bases between. CDR3 loop: CATNRGGGSNQPQHF. For the CDR3, the DNA is TGTGCCACCAACCGGGGGGGCGGGAGCAATCAGCCCCAGCATTTT.

The J gene is TRBJ1-2, the V gene TRBV19; 9 nucleotides match TRBD1. The V gene's germline CDR1 is LNHDA and CDR2 SQIVND (reference sequence). Trimming at V came to 4 bases and at J to 3 bases, leaving 6 bases not matched to a gene. This CDR3 has 15 residues. The CDR3 here is CASSKPRDRDYGYTF. CDR3 in DNA: TGTGCCAGTAGTAAACCCCGGGACAGGGACTATGGCTACACCTTC.

The chain has TRBV7-6 and TRBJ1-3, with a weak D call TRBD1 (5 bases). Germline-derived CDR1 and CDR2 are SGHVS and FNYEAQ. Between the trimmed V and J ends, which lost 5 bases and 0 bases, there was a span of 11 bases. The CDR3 runs 15 residues. CDR3 DNA: TGTGCCAGCAGCCGGACAAGCTTCTCTGGAAACACCATATATTTT. Its protein is CASSRTSFSGNTIYF. Filled out from reference TRBV7-6 and TRBJ1-3, the complete variable domain reads GAGVSQSPRYKVTKRGQDVALRCDPISGHVSLYWYRQALGQGPEFLTYFNYEAQQDKSGLPNDRFSAERPEGSISTLTIQRTEQRDSAMYRCASSRTSFSGNTIYFGEGSWLTVV.

The chain recombines TRBV7-9 with TRBJ2-2, with D possibly matching TRBD2 (5 bases). The CDR3 loop spans 15 amino acids. V gave up 2 bases and J gave up 4 bases, with 11 bases separating them. The germline V gene has CDR1 SEHNR and CDR2 FQNEAQ (reference sequence). As DNA, the CDR3 is TGTGCCAGCAGCTTACACGGGGTTGTCACCGGGGAGCTGTTTTTT. As protein: CASSLHGVVTGELFF.

The CDR3 sequence is CASSHDRGPSNQPQHF. In DNA form, the CDR3 reads TGTGCCAGCAGCCACGACAGGGGGCCCAGCAATCAGCCCCAGCATTTT. The chain couples TRBV4-2 to TRBJ1-5, with TRBD1 matching 10 bases. J was trimmed by 1 base and V by 3 bases; bases with no gene match: 3. CDR1 LGHNA and CDR2 YNFKEQ come from the germline V gene. The CDR3 runs to 16 residues.

The chain combines TRBV6-5 with TRBJ2-1, with TRBD1 identical over 7 bases. CDR1 and CDR2 (germline): MNHEY, SVGAGI. This CDR3 region has 15 residues. Trimming at V came to 6 bases and at J to 4 bases, leaving 9 bases not matched to a gene. This CDR3 reads CASRPRQGVYNEQFF. The CDR3 nucleotides are TGTGCCAGCAGACCCAGACAGGGAGTTTACAATGAGCAGTTCTTC.

The V and J genes are TRBV15 and TRBJ1-2, with 11 positions matching TRBD1. The CDR3 length is 15 residues. CDR1 is LNHNV, CDR2 YYDKDF, per germline (reference sequence). Losses at the gene ends were 5 bases for V and 9 bases for J; bases not matched to a gene: 11. For the CDR3, the DNA is TGTGCCACCAGCGCACGGGACAGGGGGGGTATAAGCTACACCTTC. This sequence encodes CATSARDRGGISYTF.

The V gene is TRBV7-2, the J gene TRBJ1-1; no clear D. Per the germline V gene, CDR1 is SGHTA and CDR2 is FQGNSA. V lost 4 bases, J lost 0 bases, and 6 bases lay in between. The CDR3 spans 13 residues. CDR3 residues: CASSSNLNTEAFF. CDR3 DNA sequence: TGTGCCAGCAGCTCGAACTTGAACACTGAAGCTTTCTTT.

The chain employs TRBV4-1 and TRBJ1-2; D is unclear. The germline V and J ends were trimmed by 0 bases and 4 bases, with 9 bases remaining between them. The CDR3 is 14 amino acids. Germline V lookup: CDR1 MGHRA, CDR2 YSYEKL. The CDR3 nucleotides read TGCGCCAGCAGCCAAGAAGATGGAGGCTATGGCTACACCTTC. It codes for CASSQEDGGYGYTF.

V usage is TRBV6-4 and J usage is TRBJ1-1, with TRBD1 as a possible D gene (5 bases). Looked up from germline, CDR1 is MRHNA and CDR2 is SNTAGT. CDR3 length equals 12 residues. V lost 2 bases to trimming and J lost 8 bases, with 9 bases between them. CDR3 region: CASSDQGREAFF. In nucleotides, the CDR3 is TGTGCCAGCAGTGACCAGGGCAGGGAAGCTTTCTTT.

The chain combines TRBV27 with TRBJ1-5; 7 positions match TRBD1. The J segment lost 6 bases and the V segment lost 5 bases, leaving 16 bases of the junction unmatched. The CDR3 has 17 residues. The V gene's germline CDR1 is MNHEY and CDR2 SMNVEV (reference sequence). The CDR3 here is CASSLTGEAREVQPQHF. In DNA, the CDR3 is TGTGCCAGCAGTCTCACAGGGGAAGCAAGAGAAGTTCAGCCCCAGCATTTT.

This clone has more than one count but fewer than ten. V gene TRBV3-1 (or the pseudogene TRBV3-2) combines with J gene TRBJ1-3, with a tentative D call TRBD1 (5 bases). V lost 1 base and J lost 7, with 8 bases in between. The CDR3 extends over 13 amino acids. The V gene's germline CDR1 is LGHDT and CDR2 YNNKEL (reference sequence). The CDR3 DNA follows: TGTGCCAGCAGCCAAGTCTCAGGGAACACCATATATTTT. This gives the protein CASSQVSGNTIYF.

The chain combines TRBV18 with TRBJ2-7, with TRBD1 matching over 10 bases. The CDR3 consists of 15 residues. V shed 4 bases, J shed 6 bases, and the junction held 9 bases outside the gene matches. Germline V gene sequence: CDR1 KGHSH, CDR2 LQKENI. The CDR3 DNA sequence: TGTGCCAGCTCACGAACCGGGACAGGGGTCGGCGAGCAGTACTTC. Its protein product is CASSRTGTGVGEQYF.

This chain joins TRBV4-3 and TRBJ1-1, with D uncertain. Germline CDR1 LGHNA, CDR2 YSLEER. Deletions cut 0 bases from V and 0 bases from J, with 11 bases between. This CDR3 is built from 16 residues. The CDR3 spells CASSQEYIIMNTEAFF. The CDR3 DNA reads as TGCGCCAGCAGCCAAGAGTACATAATCATGAACACTGAAGCTTTCTTT.